These T cell receptor beta chains were read from a single sample in a study of T cell clones after liver transplantation. TCRdb keeps only in-frame clones here, not all; method: immunoSEQ multiplex PCR. Counted here are fewer than 45,000 clones, more than 70% occurring once; the ten biggest clones make up roughly 2.7%. The sample here was CD4+ T cells from blood, taken 24 months after liver transplant. The receptors were sampled from a human patient who received a liver transplant. Some T cells may be provided by the graft donor. Both conserved end residues are part of each CDR3. Each record gives: D gene, clone size, J gene, V gene, CDR3 DNA, CDR3 protein. The D gene is left open where the match is weak. The size entry is marked missing in some rows and otherwise reads once, few, many or a size class.

-	-	TRBJ2-7	TRBV5-7	TGTGCCAGCAGCTTGGACCACTCCTACGAGCAGTACTTC	CASSLDHSYEQYF
-	once	TRBJ1-2	TRBV27	TGTGCCAGCGCTCACAGGGCAGCCTTTAACTATGGCTACACCTTC	CASAHRAAFNYGYTF
TRBD2	-	TRBJ2-1	TRBV5-4	TGTGCCAGCAGCGCCAGCGGGAGGTCGAATGAGCAGTTCTTC	CASSASGRSNEQFF
-	-	TRBJ2-1	TRBV14	TGTGCCAGCAGCGCTGTTAATGAGCAGTTCTTC	CASSAVNEQFF
-	-	TRBJ2-1	TRBV9	TGTGCCAGCAGCGTATCACTAGAAGCTGAGCAGTTCTTC	CASSVSLEAEQFF
TRBD2	-	TRBJ2-7	TRBV5-1	TGCGCCAGCAGCTTCTACTTTAGCGGGAGTGCCTACGAGCAGTACTTC	CASSFYFSGSAYEQYF
TRBD2	-	TRBJ2-1	TRBV11-3	TGTGCCAGCAGCTTGACTAGCGGGAATCAGGGACAGAATGAGCAGTTCTTC	CASSLTSGNQGQNEQFF
TRBD2	-	TRBJ2-6	TRBV5-1	TGCGCCAGCAGCTTGGAGGGGACTAAAAGCGGGGCCAACGTCCTGACTTTC	CASSLEGTKSGANVLTF
TRBD1	once	TRBJ2-6	TRBV7-9	TGTGCCAGCAGAACCCCCGGACAGGGGGCCGGTGGGGCCAACGTCCTGACTTTC	CASRTPGQGAGGANVLTF
TRBD1	-	TRBJ2-7	TRBV7-9	TGTGCCAGCAGCTTAGCGGGGACAGGGGGCTCCTACGAGCAGTACTTC	CASSLAGTGGSYEQYF
-	-	TRBJ2-7	TRBV9	TGTGCCAGCAGCGATAAAACGGGACAATCCGACGAGCAGTACTTC	CASSDKTGQSDEQYF
-	few	TRBJ1-5	TRBV19	TGTGCCAGTAAAACAGACAATCAGCCCCAGCATTTT	CASKTDNQPQHF
-	-	TRBJ1-1	TRBV9	TGTGCCAGCAGCGTAGGAGGTATGTTGAACACTGAAGCTTTCTTT	CASSVGGMLNTEAFF
TRBD2	-	TRBJ2-5	TRBV19	TGTGCCAGTAGTATGATTAGCGGGGGAACGGAGACCCAGTACTTC	CASSMISGGTETQYF
-	-	TRBJ1-1	TRBV7-9	TGTGCCAGCAGCTTGGCCGGAGAAGCTTTCTTT	CASSLAGEAFF
-	-	TRBJ1-5	TRBV19	TGTGCCAGCAAGACTTCGGCCAACAATCAGCCCCAGCATTTT	CASKTSANNQPQHF
-	-	TRBJ1-1	TRBV7-2	TGTGCCAGCAGCTTATATACCGGGACGAACACTGAAGCTTTCTTT	CASSLYTGTNTEAFF